The rows below give T cell receptor beta chains drawn from one sample of a study of blood T cell repertoires in COVID-19. Profiled with immunoSEQ multiplex PCR; TCRdb holds only in-frame clones, not every one. This repertoire shows around 200,000 clones, more than 75% found once; its top ten account for 6.2%. Sequencing input: peripheral blood. The receptors shown here come from a man aged 55 to 69 who had recovered from COVID-19. The CDR3 runs from the conserved cysteine through the conserved F or W. A D gene is named only where the DNA matches it firmly.

d_call: TRBD1
v_call: TRBV12-3/TRBV12-4
cdr3_aa: CASRGRGRGAFF

d_call: TRBD1
v_call: TRBV5-1
cdr3_aa: CASSLGTGTGVRNEKLFF

d_call: NA
v_call: TRBV6-4
cdr3_aa: CASSEDFSGDTQYF

d_call: TRBD1
v_call: TRBV5-1
cdr3_aa: CASSPGAGQGTYGYTF

d_call: NA
v_call: TRBV5-4
cdr3_aa: CASSPPGATGELFF

d_call: NA
v_call: TRBV7-3
cdr3_aa: CASSLTGTTLGRGYTF

d_call: TRBD1
v_call: TRBV30
cdr3_aa: CALSGGGNQPQHF

d_call: TRBD1
v_call: TRBV5-8
cdr3_aa: CASSRRDRDTEAFF

d_call: NA
v_call: TRBV6-4
cdr3_aa: CASRSSYNEQFF

d_call: TRBD1
v_call: TRBV5-4
cdr3_aa: CASSPGTGEVYGYTF

d_call: NA
v_call: TRBV9
cdr3_aa: CASSVGVGGSVEKLFF

d_call: NA
v_call: TRBV7-2
cdr3_aa: CASSFRVHTEAFF

d_call: TRBD1
v_call: TRBV15
cdr3_aa: CATSKGTGGNQPQHF

d_call: TRBD1
v_call: TRBV5-6
cdr3_aa: CASSYAGGTEAFF

d_call: NA
v_call: TRBV10-1
cdr3_aa: CASSESTPAALGQFF

d_call: NA
v_call: TRBV5-1
cdr3_aa: CASSLGQQITTDTQYF

d_call: NA
v_call: TRBV19
cdr3_aa: CASSSRHDEQYF

d_call: NA
v_call: TRBV24-1
cdr3_aa: CATSDRGYEQYF

d_call: NA
v_call: TRBV9
cdr3_aa: CASSVETANTGELFF

d_call: TRBD1
v_call: TRBV3-1/TRBV3-2
cdr3_aa: CASSQEDRGGEKLFF

d_call: TRBD2
v_call: TRBV5-4
cdr3_aa: CASSSLAGEVDYNEQFF

d_call: TRBD2
v_call: TRBV19
cdr3_aa: CASTPTSGSSGTQYF

d_call: TRBD1
v_call: TRBV5-1
cdr3_aa: CASSLLGQGATEAFF

d_call: TRBD2
v_call: TRBV4-1
cdr3_aa: CASSQDTSGVSEEETQYF

d_call: NA
v_call: TRBV7-8
cdr3_aa: CASGAPQETQYF

d_call: NA
v_call: TRBV5-6
cdr3_aa: CASSLTGRVASPLHF

d_call: NA
v_call: TRBV19
cdr3_aa: CASSISGWGTDTQYF

d_call: NA
v_call: TRBV5-4
cdr3_aa: CASRLNTGELFF

d_call: NA
v_call: TRBV6-5
cdr3_aa: CASSYSVGRGNEKLFF

d_call: NA
v_call: TRBV30
cdr3_aa: CAWTDRWDQPQHF

d_call: TRBD1
v_call: TRBV5-1
cdr3_aa: CASSAGTGVFSGELFF

d_call: NA
v_call: TRBV7-3
cdr3_aa: CASSLGSGAYTEAFF

d_call: NA
v_call: TRBV30
cdr3_aa: CAWSVGQGSVLFF

d_call: NA
v_call: TRBV14
cdr3_aa: CASSSGGLDIQYF

d_call: NA
v_call: TRBV10-3
cdr3_aa: CAIVENEGSYNEQFF

d_call: TRBD1
v_call: TRBV7-9
cdr3_aa: CASSPGQPINEQFF

d_call: TRBD1
v_call: TRBV27
cdr3_aa: CASSGGTSTEAFF

d_call: TRBD1
v_call: TRBV14
cdr3_aa: CASSLTGGTTEAFF

d_call: TRBD1
v_call: TRBV24-1
cdr3_aa: CATQGGADTEAFF

d_call: NA
v_call: TRBV18
cdr3_aa: CASSPAGAGTEAFF

d_call: NA
v_call: TRBV10-3
cdr3_aa: CAISQGGTEAFF

d_call: NA
v_call: TRBV23-1
cdr3_aa: CASSQQLAGDTGYEQYF

d_call: NA
v_call: TRBV28
cdr3_aa: CASSSSGIGNNEQFF

d_call: NA
v_call: TRBV7-6
cdr3_aa: CASSSNPGESYEQYF

d_call: TRBD1
v_call: TRBV10-3
cdr3_aa: CAINDQGAIYGYTF

d_call: TRBD2
v_call: TRBV13
cdr3_aa: CASSRTSAFEQYF

d_call: NA
v_call: TRBV19
cdr3_aa: CASTDWAGIVGTEAFF

d_call: TRBD2
v_call: TRBV6-2/TRBV6-3
cdr3_aa: CASSSGTSGGYGELFF

d_call: NA
v_call: TRBV11-2
cdr3_aa: CASSSLRRLSAYEQYF

d_call: TRBD1
v_call: TRBV27
cdr3_aa: CASSSRQGRTEAFF

d_call: TRBD2
v_call: TRBV7-2
cdr3_aa: CASSLNPAGAVFF

d_call: NA
v_call: TRBV24-1
cdr3_aa: CATSDYRDSRGYTF